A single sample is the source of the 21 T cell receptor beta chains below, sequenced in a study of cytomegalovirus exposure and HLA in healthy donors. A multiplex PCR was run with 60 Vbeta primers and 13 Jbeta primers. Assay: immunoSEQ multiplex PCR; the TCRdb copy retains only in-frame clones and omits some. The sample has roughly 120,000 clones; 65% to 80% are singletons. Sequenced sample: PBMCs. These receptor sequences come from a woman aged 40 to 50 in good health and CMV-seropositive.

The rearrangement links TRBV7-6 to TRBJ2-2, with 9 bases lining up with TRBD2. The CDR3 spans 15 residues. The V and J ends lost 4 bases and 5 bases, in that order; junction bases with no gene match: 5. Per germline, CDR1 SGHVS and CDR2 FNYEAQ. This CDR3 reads CASSSTSGITGELFF. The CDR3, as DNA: TGTGCCAGCAGCTCGACTAGCGGTATTACCGGGGAGCTGTTTTTT.

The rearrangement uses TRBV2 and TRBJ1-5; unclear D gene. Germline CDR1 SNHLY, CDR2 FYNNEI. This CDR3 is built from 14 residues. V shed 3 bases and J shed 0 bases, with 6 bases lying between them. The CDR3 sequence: CASSDEGSNQPQHF. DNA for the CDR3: TGTGCCAGCAGTGATGAGGGTAGCAATCAGCCCCAGCATTTT.

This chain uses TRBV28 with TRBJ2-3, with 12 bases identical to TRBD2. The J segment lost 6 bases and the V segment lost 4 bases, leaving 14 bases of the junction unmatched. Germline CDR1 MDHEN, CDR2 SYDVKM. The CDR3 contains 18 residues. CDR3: CASSSGTSGFKNTDTQYF. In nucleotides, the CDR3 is TGTGCCAGCAGTTCGGGGACTAGCGGGTTTAAGAATACGGATACGCAGTATTTT.

The CDR3 sequence: CASTTISGANVLTF. The CDR3 DNA sequence: TGTGCCAGCACCACTATCTCTGGGGCCAACGTCCTGACTTTC. The chain uses TRBV2 and TRBJ2-6; D unresolved. V lost 7 bases to trimming and J lost 0 bases, with 7 bases between them. CDR3 length: 14 residues. Per the germline V gene, CDR1 is SNHLY and CDR2 is FYNNEI.

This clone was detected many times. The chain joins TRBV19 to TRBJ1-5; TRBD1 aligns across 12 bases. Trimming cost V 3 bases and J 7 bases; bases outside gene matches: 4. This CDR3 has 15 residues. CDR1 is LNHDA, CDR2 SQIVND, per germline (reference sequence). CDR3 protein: CASSMGTGGEQPQHF. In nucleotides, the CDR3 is TGTGCCAGTAGTATGGGGACAGGGGGCGAGCAGCCCCAGCATTTT.

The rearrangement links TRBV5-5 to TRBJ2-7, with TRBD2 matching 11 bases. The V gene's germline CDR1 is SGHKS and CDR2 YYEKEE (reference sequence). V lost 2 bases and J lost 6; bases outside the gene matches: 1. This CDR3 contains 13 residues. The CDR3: CASSFSGRAEQYF. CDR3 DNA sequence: TGTGCCAGCAGCTTTAGCGGGAGGGCCGAGCAGTACTTC.

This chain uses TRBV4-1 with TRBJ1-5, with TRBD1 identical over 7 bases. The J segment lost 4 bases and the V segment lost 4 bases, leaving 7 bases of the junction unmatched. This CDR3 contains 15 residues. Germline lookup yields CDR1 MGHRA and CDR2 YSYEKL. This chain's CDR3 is CASSLRTGWNQPQHF. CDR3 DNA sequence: TGCGCCAGCAGCCTTCGGACAGGTTGGAATCAGCCCCAGCATTTT.

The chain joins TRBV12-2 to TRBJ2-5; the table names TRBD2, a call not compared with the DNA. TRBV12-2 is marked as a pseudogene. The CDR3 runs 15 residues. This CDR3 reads CASRLGSSDQETQYF. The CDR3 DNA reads TGTGCAAGTCGCTTAGGGTCCAGCGACCAAGAGACCCAGTACTTC.

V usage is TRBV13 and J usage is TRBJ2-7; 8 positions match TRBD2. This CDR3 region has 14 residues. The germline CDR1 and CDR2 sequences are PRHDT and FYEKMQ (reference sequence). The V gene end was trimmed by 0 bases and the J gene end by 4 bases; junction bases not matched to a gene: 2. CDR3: CASSLGLAEYEQYF. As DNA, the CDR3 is TGTGCCAGCAGCTTAGGACTAGCGGAATACGAGCAGTACTTC.

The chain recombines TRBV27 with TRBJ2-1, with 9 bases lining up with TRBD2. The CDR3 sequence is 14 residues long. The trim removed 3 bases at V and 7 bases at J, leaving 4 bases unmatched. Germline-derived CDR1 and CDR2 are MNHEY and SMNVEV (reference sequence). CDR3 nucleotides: TGTGCCAGCAGTTTCGCGGGAGGGCGGAATGAGCAGTTCTTC. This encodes CASSFAGGRNEQFF.

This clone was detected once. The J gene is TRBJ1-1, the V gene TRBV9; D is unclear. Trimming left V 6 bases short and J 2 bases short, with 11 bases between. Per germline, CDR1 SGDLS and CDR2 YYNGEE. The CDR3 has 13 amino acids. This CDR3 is CASNGNSNTEAFF. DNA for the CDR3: TGTGCCAGCAACGGGAACAGTAACACTGAAGCTTTCTTT.

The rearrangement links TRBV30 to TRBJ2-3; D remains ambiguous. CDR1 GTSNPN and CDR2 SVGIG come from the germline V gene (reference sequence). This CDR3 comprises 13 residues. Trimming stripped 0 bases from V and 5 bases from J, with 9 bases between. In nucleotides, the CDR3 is TGTGCCTGGAGTGTACAAGAAAGAGATACGCAGTATTTT. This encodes CAWSVQERDTQYF.

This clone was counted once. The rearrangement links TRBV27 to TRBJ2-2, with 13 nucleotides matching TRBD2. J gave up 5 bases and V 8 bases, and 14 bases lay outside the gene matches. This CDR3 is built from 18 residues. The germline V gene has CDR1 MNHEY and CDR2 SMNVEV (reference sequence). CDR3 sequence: CASRGLAGESRWTGELFF. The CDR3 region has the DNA TGTGCCAGCCGCGGACTAGCGGGAGAGTCACGGTGGACCGGGGAGCTGTTTTTT.

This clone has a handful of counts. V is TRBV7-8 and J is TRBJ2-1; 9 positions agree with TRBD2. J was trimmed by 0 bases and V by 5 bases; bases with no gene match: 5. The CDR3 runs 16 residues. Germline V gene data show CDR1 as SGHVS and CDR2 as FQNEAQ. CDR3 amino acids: CASSPEAGGSYNEQFF. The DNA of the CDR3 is TGTGCCAGCAGCCCAGAAGCGGGAGGCTCCTACAATGAGCAGTTCTTC.

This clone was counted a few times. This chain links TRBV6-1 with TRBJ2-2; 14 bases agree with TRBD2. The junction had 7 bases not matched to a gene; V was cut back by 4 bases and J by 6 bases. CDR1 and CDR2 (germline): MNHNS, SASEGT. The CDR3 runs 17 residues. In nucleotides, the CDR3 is TGTGCCAGCAGTGCCGGGACTAGCGGGGGAAGGGCCGGGGAGCTGTTTTTT. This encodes CASSAGTSGGRAGELFF.

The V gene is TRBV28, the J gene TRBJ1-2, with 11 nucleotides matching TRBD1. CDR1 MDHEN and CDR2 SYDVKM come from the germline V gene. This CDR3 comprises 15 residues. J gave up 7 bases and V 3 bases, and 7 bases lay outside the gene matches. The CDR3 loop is CASSLTGTGGSGYTF. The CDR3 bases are TGTGCCAGCAGTTTGACCGGGACAGGGGGTAGTGGCTACACCTTC.

DNA for the CDR3: TGCGCCAGCAGCCAAGAAGGCAGGGCCCACTATAATTCACCCCTCCACTTT. Its protein product is CASSQEGRAHYNSPLHF. The chain couples TRBV4-1 to TRBJ1-6, with D maybe TRBD1 (5 bases). Germline loops: CDR1 MGHRA, CDR2 YSYEKL. The CDR3 sequence is 17 residues long. The V and J ends lost 0 bases and 3 bases respectively, with 12 bases between them.

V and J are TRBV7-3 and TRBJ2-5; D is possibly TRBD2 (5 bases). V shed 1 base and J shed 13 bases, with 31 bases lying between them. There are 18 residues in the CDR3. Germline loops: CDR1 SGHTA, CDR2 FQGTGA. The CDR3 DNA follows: TGTGCCAGCAGCTTAATGGGAGTAGGACCAACAACGTTGAGGACCTTGTACTTC. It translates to CASSLMGVGPTTLRTLYF.

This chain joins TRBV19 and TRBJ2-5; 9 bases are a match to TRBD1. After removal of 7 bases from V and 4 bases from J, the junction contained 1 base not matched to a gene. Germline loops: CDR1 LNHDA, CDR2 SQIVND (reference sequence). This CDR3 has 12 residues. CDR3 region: CASMGQGETQYF. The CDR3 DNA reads TGTGCCAGTATGGGACAGGGAGAGACCCAGTACTTC.

Written as DNA, the CDR3 is TGTGCCAGCAGCTTAGATTCAGGTGCTGGCTACACCTTC. It yields the protein CASSLDSGAGYTF. The chain carries TRBV7-9 and TRBJ1-2; D not certain. This CDR3 has 13 amino acids. V was trimmed by 1 base and J by 7 bases, leaving 10 bases between them. Germline CDR1 is SEHNR and CDR2 is FQNEAQ (reference sequence). Drawing the rest from reference TRBV7-9 and TRBJ1-2, the complete variable domain is DTGVSQNPRHKITKRGQNVTFRCDPISEHNRLYWYRQTLGQGPEFLTYFQNEAQLEKSRLLSDRFSAERPKGSFSTLEIQRTEQGDSAMYLCASSLDSGAGYTFGSGTRLTVV.

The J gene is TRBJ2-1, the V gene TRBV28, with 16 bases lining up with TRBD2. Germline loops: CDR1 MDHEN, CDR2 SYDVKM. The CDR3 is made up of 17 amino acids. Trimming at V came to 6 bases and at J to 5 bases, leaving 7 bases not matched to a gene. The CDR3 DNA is TGTGCCAGCAGCCCGGGACTAGCGGGAGGGGGCCACAATGAGCAGTTCTTC. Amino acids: CASSPGLAGGGHNEQFF.